This T cell receptor (beta chain) originates from a study of cytomegalovirus exposure and HLA in healthy donors. Points from the study as a whole: In vitro work confirmed that a few CMV-associated chains recognize CMV antigens. Researchers reported in a later analysis that a missense DCLRE1C variant was tied to TCR beta V- and J-gene trimming.

Primers: 60 Vbeta forward and 13 Jbeta reverse. The data were produced by immunoSEQ multiplex PCR, yet TCRdb's version contains in-frame clones alone and is incomplete. Altogether 200,000 to 250,000 clones are present, approximately 68% being singletons, with the ten largest covering 1.8%. Germline CDR1 reads SEHNR; CDR2 reads FQNEAQ (reference sequence). The CDR3 consists of 13 residues. Note on this clone: As yet, its antigen is unknown. At one boundary the junction diverges from the germline segment, which might be a read error.

Sequenced: PBMCs. V and J are TRBV7-9 and TRBJ1-2, with D possibly TRBD1 on 6 matching bases. The clonotype comes from a woman aged 30 to 39 in good health and CMV-seronegative. CDR3 amino acids: CSSSPSRGGGYTF. CDR3 sequence (DNA): TGTTCCAGCAGCCCCTCGAGGGGGGGAGGCTACACCTTC. The full variable domain, in which reference TRBV7-9 and TRBJ1-2 provide the parts outside the CDR3, is DTGVSQNPRHKITKRGQNVTFRCDPISEHNRLYWYRQTLGQGPEFLTYFQNEAQLEKSRLLSDRFSAERPKGSFSTLEIQRTEQGDSAMYLCSSSPSRGGGYTFGSGTRLTVV.